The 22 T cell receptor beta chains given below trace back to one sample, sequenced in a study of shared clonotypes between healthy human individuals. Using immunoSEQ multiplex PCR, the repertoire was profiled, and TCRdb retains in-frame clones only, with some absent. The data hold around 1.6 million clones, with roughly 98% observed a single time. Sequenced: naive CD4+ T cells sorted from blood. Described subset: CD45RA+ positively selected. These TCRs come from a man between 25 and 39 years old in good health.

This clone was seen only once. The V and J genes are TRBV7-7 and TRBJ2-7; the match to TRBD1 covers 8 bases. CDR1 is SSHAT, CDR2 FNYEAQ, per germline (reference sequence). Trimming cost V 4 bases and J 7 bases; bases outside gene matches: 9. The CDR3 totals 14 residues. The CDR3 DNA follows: TGTGCCAGCAGCTCGGACAGGGTTTCTAGGGAGCAGTACTTC. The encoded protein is CASSSDRVSREQYF.

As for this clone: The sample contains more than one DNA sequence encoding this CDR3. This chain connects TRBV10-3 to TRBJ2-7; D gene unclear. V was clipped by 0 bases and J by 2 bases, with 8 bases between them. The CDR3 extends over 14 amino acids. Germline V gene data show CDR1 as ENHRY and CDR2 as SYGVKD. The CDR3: CAISESVGPYEQYF. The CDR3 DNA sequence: TGTGCCATCAGTGAGTCGGTAGGGCCCTACGAGCAGTACTTC.

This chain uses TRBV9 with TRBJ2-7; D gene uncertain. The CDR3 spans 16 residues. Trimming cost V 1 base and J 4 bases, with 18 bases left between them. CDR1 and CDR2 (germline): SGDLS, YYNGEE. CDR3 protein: CASSVRQRRNSYEQYF. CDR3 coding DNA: TGTGCCAGCAGCGTAAGGCAGCGACGAAATAGTTACGAGCAGTACTTC. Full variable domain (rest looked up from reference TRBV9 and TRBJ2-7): DSGVTQTPKHLITATGQRVTLRCSPRSGDLSVYWYQQSLDQGLQFLIQYYNGEERAKGNILERFSAQQFPDLHSELNLSSLELGDSALYFCASSVRQRRNSYEQYFGPGTRLTVT.

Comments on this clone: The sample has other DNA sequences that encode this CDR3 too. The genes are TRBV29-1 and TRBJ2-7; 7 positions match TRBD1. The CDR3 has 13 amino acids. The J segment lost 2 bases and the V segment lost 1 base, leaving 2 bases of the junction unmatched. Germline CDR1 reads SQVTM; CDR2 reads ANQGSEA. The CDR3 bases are TGCAGCGTTGAAGGCAGGGGGACCTACGAGCAGTACTTC. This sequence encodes CSVEGRGTYEQYF.

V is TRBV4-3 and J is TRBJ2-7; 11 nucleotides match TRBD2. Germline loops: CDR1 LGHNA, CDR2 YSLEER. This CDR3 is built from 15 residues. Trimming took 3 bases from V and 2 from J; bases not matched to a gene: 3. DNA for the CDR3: TGCGCCAGCAGCCAGGGACTAGCGGCTACCTACGAGCAGTACTTC. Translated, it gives CASSQGLAATYEQYF.

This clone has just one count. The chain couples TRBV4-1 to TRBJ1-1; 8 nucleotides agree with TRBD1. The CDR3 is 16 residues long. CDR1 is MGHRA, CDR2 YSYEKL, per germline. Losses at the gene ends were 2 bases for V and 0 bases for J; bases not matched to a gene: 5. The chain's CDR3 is CASSQPGQGMNTEAFF. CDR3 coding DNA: TGCGCCAGCAGCCAACCAGGACAGGGAATGAACACTGAAGCTTTCTTT.

The CDR3 here is CAISESTGGAFF. DNA of the CDR3: TGTGCCATCAGTGAGTCGACAGGGGGAGCTTTCTTT. This chain joins TRBV10-3 and TRBJ1-1; 9 bases line up with TRBD1. Germline V gene sequence: CDR1 ENHRY, CDR2 SYGVKD. Trimming took 0 bases from V and 10 from J; bases not matched to a gene: 0. This CDR3 spans 12 amino acids.

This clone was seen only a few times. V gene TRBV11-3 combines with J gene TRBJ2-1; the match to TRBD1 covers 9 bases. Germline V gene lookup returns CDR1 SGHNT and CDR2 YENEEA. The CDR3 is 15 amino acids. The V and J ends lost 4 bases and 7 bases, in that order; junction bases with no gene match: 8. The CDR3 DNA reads TGTGCCAGCAGCTCCGGGACAGGGCTGGCAAATGAGCAGTTCTTC. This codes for CASSSGTGLANEQFF.

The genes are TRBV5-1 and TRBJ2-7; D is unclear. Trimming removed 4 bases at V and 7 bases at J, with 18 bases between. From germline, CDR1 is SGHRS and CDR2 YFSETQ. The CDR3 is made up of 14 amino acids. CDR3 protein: CASSAISRMQEQYF. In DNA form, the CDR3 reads TGCGCCAGCAGCGCCATTTCTCGGATGCAGGAGCAGTACTTC.

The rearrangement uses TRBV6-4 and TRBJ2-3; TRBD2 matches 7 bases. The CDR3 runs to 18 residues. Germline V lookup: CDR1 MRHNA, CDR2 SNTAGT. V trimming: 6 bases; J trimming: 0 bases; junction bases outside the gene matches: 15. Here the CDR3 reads CASSPFGGRVTSTDTQYF. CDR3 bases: TGTGCCAGCAGCCCTTTTGGCGGGAGAGTCACTAGCACAGATACGCAGTATTTT.

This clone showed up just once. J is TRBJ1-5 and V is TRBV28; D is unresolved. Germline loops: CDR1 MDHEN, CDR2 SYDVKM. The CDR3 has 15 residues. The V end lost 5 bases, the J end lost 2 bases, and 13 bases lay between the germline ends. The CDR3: CASSLVAPGNQPQHF. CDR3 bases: TGTGCCAGCAGTCTAGTGGCCCCGGGCAATCAGCCCCAGCATTTT.

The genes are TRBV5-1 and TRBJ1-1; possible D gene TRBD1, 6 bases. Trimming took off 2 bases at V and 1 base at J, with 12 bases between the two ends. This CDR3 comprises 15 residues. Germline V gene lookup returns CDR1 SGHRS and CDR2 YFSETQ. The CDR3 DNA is TGCGCCAGCAGCTTCACAACGACAGGGAACACTGAAGCTTTCTTT. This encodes CASSFTTTGNTEAFF.

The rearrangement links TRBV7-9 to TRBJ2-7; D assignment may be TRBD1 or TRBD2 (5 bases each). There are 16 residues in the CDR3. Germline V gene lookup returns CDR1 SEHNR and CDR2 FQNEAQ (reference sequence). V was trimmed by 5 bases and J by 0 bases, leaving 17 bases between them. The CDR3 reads CASSRPGEGSSYEQYF. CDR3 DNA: TGTGCCAGCAGCAGGCCCGGCGAGGGGAGCTCCTACGAGCAGTACTTC.

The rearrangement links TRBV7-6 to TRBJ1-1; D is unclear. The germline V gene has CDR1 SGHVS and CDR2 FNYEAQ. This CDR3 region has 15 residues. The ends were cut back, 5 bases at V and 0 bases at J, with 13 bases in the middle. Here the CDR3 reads CASSTSGRVNTEAFF. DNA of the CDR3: TGTGCCAGCAGCACGTCTGGAAGGGTGAACACTGAAGCTTTCTTT.

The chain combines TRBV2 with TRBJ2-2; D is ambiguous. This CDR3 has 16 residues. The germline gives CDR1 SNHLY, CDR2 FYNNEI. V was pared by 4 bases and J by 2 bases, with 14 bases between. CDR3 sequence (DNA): TGTGCCAGCAGTGCCCTGCGGCAGTCCAACACCGGGGAGCTGTTTTTT. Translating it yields CASSALRQSNTGELFF.

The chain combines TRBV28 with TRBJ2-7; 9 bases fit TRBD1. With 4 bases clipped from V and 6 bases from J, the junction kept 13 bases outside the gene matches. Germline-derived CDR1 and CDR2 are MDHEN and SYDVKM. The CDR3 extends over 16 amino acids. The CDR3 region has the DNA TGTGCCAGCAGTTCCTCTCTACAGGGGGCGTCTGCCGAGCAGTACTTC. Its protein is CASSSSLQGASAEQYF.

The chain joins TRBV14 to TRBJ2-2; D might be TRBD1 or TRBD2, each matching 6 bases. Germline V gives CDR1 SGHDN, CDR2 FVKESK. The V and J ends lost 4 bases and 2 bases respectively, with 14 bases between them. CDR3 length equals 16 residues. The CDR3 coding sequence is TGTGCCAGCAGCCGCATCGGGGGCTTAAACACCGGGGAGCTGTTTTTT. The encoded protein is CASSRIGGLNTGELFF.

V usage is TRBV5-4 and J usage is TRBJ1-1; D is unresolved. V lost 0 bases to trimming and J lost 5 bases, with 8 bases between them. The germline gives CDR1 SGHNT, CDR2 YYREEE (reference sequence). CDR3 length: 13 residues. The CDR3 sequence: CASSLGGRTEAFF. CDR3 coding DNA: TGTGCCAGCAGCTTGGGAGGGCGGACTGAAGCTTTCTTT.

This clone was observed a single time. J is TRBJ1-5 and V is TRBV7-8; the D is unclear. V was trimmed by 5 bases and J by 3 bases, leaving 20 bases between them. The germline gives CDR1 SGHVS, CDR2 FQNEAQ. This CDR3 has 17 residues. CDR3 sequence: CASSPRRVGISNQPQHF. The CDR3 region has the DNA TGTGCCAGCAGCCCGCGGAGAGTCGGGATTTCCAATCAGCCCCAGCATTTT. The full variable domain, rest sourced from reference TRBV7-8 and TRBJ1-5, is GAGVSQSPRYKVAKRGQDVALRCDPISGHVSLFWYQQALGQGPEFLTYFQNEAQLDKSGLPSDRFFAERPEGSVSTLKIQRTQQEDSAVYLCASSPRRVGISNQPQHFGDGTRLSIL.

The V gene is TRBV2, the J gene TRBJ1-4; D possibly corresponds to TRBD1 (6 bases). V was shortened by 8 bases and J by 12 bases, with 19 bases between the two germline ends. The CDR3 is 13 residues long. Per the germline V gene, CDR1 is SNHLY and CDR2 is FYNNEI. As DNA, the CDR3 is TGTGCCAGCTCCCTATCTAGGGGGTCGGAACTGTTTTTT. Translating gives CASSLSRGSELFF.

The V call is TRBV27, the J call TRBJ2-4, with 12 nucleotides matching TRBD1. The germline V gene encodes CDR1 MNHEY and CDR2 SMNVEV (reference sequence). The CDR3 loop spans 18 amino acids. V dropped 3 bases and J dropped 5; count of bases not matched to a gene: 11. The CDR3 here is CASSLKDWGTGGQNIQYF. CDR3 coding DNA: TGTGCCAGCAGTTTGAAGGATTGGGGGACAGGGGGCCAAAACATTCAGTACTTC.

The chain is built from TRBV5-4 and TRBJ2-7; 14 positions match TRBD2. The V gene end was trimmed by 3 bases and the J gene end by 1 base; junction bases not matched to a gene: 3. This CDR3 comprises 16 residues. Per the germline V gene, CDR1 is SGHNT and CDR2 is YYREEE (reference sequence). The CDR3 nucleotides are TGTGCCAGCAGCTCCAGGACTAGCGGGGGGTCCTACGAGCAGTACTTC. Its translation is CASSSRTSGGSYEQYF. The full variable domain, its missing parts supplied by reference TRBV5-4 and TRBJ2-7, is ETGVTQSPTHLIKTRGQQVTLRCSSQSGHNTVSWYQQALGQGPQFIFQYYREEENGRGNFPPRFSGLQFPNYSSELNVNALELDDSALYLCASSSRTSGGSYEQYFGPGTRLTVT.